The rows below give T cell receptor beta chains drawn from one sample of a study of radiotherapy plus CTLA-4 blockade in lung cancer. Assay used: immunoSEQ multiplex PCR; TCRdb lists only in-frame clones, some missing. The data show roughly 69,000 clones, with less than 85% seen just once and more than 15% held by the top ten. The source material was peripheral blood, sampled from a patient treated with radiotherapy plus ipilimumab. The receptors come from a human donor with non-small cell lung cancer whose response to radiotherapy plus ipilimumab could not be evaluated. Some clones in this sample may be carry-over from other donors' samples. Each CDR3 is given with its conserved first and last residue. D genes are given only for firm matches. Only some rows state a clone size, as once, few, many or a class for expanded clones.

. | TRBJ2-2 | TRBV4-1 | TRBD2 | CASSQLAGGLKTGELFF | TGCGCCAGCAGCCAACTAGCGGGGGGACTTAAAACCGGGGAGCTGTTTTTT
. | TRBJ2-2 | TRBV5-1 | TRBD1 | CASSLGTGGTGELFF | TGCGCCAGCAGCCTAGGGACAGGGGGTACCGGGGAGCTGTTTTTT
. | TRBJ2-1 | TRBV2 | . | CASSEAANEQFF | TGTGCCAGCAGTGAAGCAGCCAATGAGCAGTTCTTC
. | TRBJ2-1 | TRBV11-3 | TRBD2 | CASSFGLAGGNEQFF | TGTGCCAGCAGCTTTGGGCTAGCGGGGGGCAATGAGCAGTTCTTC
. | TRBJ2-7 | TRBV13 | TRBD2 | CASRGEAQAPYEQYF | TGTGCCAGCCGGGGGGAGGCCCAAGCTCCCTACGAGCAGTACTTC
once | TRBJ2-3 | TRBV6-5 | TRBD1 | CASSYSTGATQYF | TGTGCCAGCAGTTACTCGACAGGGGCTACGCAGTATTTT
. | TRBJ1-2 | TRBV15 | TRBD1 | CATSKAPGHQGVWGGYTF | TGTGCCACCAGCAAGGCTCCGGGACACCAGGGGGTGTGGGGAGGCTACACCTTC
. | TRBJ2-7 | TRBV6-6 | . | CASSTGKEQYF | TGTGCCAGCAGTACAGGGAAAGAGCAGTACTTC
. | TRBJ2-5 | TRBV9 | . | CASSASPAPQETQYF | TGTGCCAGCAGCGCTAGCCCTGCCCCGCAAGAGACCCAGTACTTC
. | TRBJ2-7 | TRBV6-5 | . | CASTGTYEQYF | TGTGCCAGCACTGGTACCTACGAGCAGTACTTC
. | TRBJ2-1 | TRBV2 | TRBD2 | CASRRGGYNEQFF | TGTGCCAGCAGGCGGGGGGGTTACAATGAGCAGTTCTTC
. | TRBJ1-3 | TRBV6-5 | . | CASMGAAGNTIYF | TGTGCCAGCATGGGGGCTGCTGGAAACACCATATATTTT
. | TRBJ2-2 | TRBV7-3 | TRBD2 | CASSPMSGGGPGELFF | TGTGCCAGCAGCCCCATGAGCGGGGGGGGGCCCGGGGAGCTGTTTTTT
few | TRBJ2-5 | TRBV13 | . | CASSRGYLQEQYF | TGTGCCAGCAGCAGGGGGTACCTACAAGAGCAGTACTTC
. | TRBJ1-1 | TRBV5-4 | TRBD1 | CASSSPLQGDTEAFF | TGTGCCAGCAGCTCACCTTTACAGGGGGACACTGAAGCTTTCTTT
. | TRBJ2-5 | TRBV5-4 | . | CASSLKLQETQYF | TGTGCCAGCAGCTTGAAGCTCCAAGAGACCCAGTACTTC
. | TRBJ1-3 | TRBV2 | . | CASRVREGNTIYF | TGTGCCAGCAGGGTTAGAGAGGGAAACACCATATATTTT
. | TRBJ2-7 | TRBV20-1 | TRBD1 | CSAGDSYEQYF | TGCAGTGCTGGGGACAGCTACGAGCAGTACTTC
. | TRBJ2-5 | TRBV7-3 | TRBD2 | CASSSGTSGGETQYF | TGTGCCAGCAGCTCGGGGACTAGCGGGGGAGAGACCCAGTACTTC
. | TRBJ2-5 | TRBV7-6 | TRBD1 | CASSLPGGLETQYF | TGTGCCAGCAGCTTACCAGGGGGCCTAGAGACCCAGTACTTC
. | TRBJ1-1 | TRBV5-1 | . | CASSFTTTSKFTEAFF | TGCGCCAGCAGCTTTACGACGACAAGTAAGTTCACTGAAGCTTTCTTT
few | TRBJ2-3 | TRBV5-1 | TRBD2 | CASSLYPMTSALPDTQYF | TGCGCCAGCAGCTTGTACCCGATGACTAGCGCTCTCCCAGATACGCAGTATTTT
. | TRBJ1-4 | TRBV10-3 | TRBD1 | CATSGQAQEKLFF | TGTGCCACCTCGGGACAGGCCCAAGAAAAACTGTTTTTT
few | TRBJ1-1 | TRBV7-2 | . | CASSLGRNTEAFF | TGTGCCAGCAGCTTAGGGAGGAACACTGAAGCTTTCTTT
. | TRBJ2-5 | TRBV10-1 | . | CASSPGHSYQETQYF | TGCGCCAGCAGCCCTGGGCACTCGTACCAAGAGACCCAGTACTTC
once | TRBJ2-6 | TRBV7-3 | TRBD2 | CASSFFPRGRGSGANVLTF | TGTGCCAGCAGTTTTTTCCCGAGAGGGAGGGGCTCTGGGGCCAACGTCCTGACTTTC
. | TRBJ1-4 | TRBV25-1 | TRBD1 | CASSRRQGRVEKLFF | TGTGCCAGCAGTAGACGACAGGGGCGGGTTGAAAAACTGTTTTTT
once | TRBJ2-1 | TRBV30 | . | CAWSGSRAPVKRSSYNEQFF | TGTGCCTGGAGTGGGAGCCGTGCACCCGTTAAGAGGAGCTCCTACAATGAGCAGTTCTTC
few | TRBJ1-4 | TRBV28 | TRBD1 | CASSASQGWANEKLFF | TGTGCCAGCAGTGCATCACAGGGGTGGGCTAATGAAAAACTGTTTTTT
once | TRBJ1-2 | TRBV7-2 | . | CASSPTGVYYGYTF | TGTGCCAGCAGCCCGACAGGAGTCTACTATGGCTACACCTTC
. | TRBJ2-3 | TRBV15 | . | CATSRQLLESTDTQYF | TGTGCCACCAGCAGGCAACTACTAGAGAGCACAGATACGCAGTATTTT
few | TRBJ2-2 | TRBV6-5 | . | CASSYHGGTGELFF | TGTGCCAGCAGTTACCACGGGGGAACCGGGGAGCTGTTTTTT
. | TRBJ1-4 | TRBV5-1 | . | CASSLYGNNNEKLFF | TGCGCCAGCAGCCTGTACGGGAATAATAATGAAAAACTGTTTTTT
few | TRBJ2-5 | TRBV5-1 | TRBD2 | CASSTGLADRSETQYF | TGCGCCAGCAGCACGGGACTAGCGGACCGGTCGGAGACCCAGTACTTC
few | TRBJ2-1 | TRBV19 | TRBD1 | CATSGRTGSYNEQFF | TGTGCCACAAGTGGTCGGACAGGGTCCTACAATGAGCAGTTCTTC
. | TRBJ2-2 | TRBV5-1 | . | CASSLSGQSTGELFF | TGCGCCAGCAGCCTGTCGGGACAATCCACCGGGGAGCTGTTTTTT
. | TRBJ2-5 | TRBV7-2 | TRBD2 | CASSSGLTKETQYF | TGTGCCAGCAGCTCGGGACTAACAAAAGAGACCCAGTACTTC
. | TRBJ1-2 | TRBV5-1 | TRBD1 | CASSSMDRGRWAGYTF | TGCGCCAGCAGCTCGATGGACAGGGGGCGATGGGCTGGCTACACCTTC
once | TRBJ2-7 | TRBV5-1 | TRBD1 | CASSTGVGYEQYF | TGCGCCAGCAGCACAGGGGTGGGCTACGAGCAGTACTTC
once | TRBJ2-7 | TRBV19 | . | CASSTQGYYEQYF | TGTGCCAGTAGTACACAGGGATACTACGAGCAGTACTTC
. | TRBJ1-1 | TRBV6-1 | . | CASRQDGYTEAFF | TGTGCCAGCAGGCAAGACGGGTACACTGAAGCTTTCTTT
. | TRBJ2-6 | TRBV5-1 | . | CASSFYSVLSGANVLTF | TGCGCCAGCAGCTTCTATAGCGTTCTCTCTGGGGCCAACGTCCTGACTTTC
. | TRBJ2-2 | TRBV6-1 | . | CASSEALATGELFF | TGTGCCAGCAGTGAAGCGCTGGCCACCGGGGAGCTGTTTTTT
. | TRBJ1-5 | TRBV7-2 | TRBD1 | CASSLGTGGMGPQHF | TGTGCCAGCAGCCTAGGGACAGGGGGAATGGGGCCCCAGCATTTT
few | TRBJ1-3 | TRBV4-3 | . | CASSQGAISGNTIYF | TGCGCCAGCAGCCAAGGGGCTATCTCTGGAAACACCATATATTTT